This T cell receptor beta chain appears in the sequencing data of a study of blood T cell repertoires in COVID-19. The CDR3 totals 14 residues. With 0 bases removed from V and 8 bases from J, the gap between germline ends came to 13 bases. Germline V lookup: CDR1 SGHTA, CDR2 FQGTGA. Original processing methods: Reference gene primer amplification gave nucleated cell count estimates. Profiled with immunoSEQ multiplex PCR; TCRdb holds only in-frame clones, not every one. That table furnishes V, J and clone size, whereas the DNA furnished D and trimming. Seen here are 200,000 or so clones, 65% to 85% observed once, and the top ten hold 6.5% to 9.5%.

Sequences were obtained from PBMCs or T cells enriched from blood (not recorded which). This TCR derives from a man in his forties who had recovered from COVID-19. This chain joins TRBV7-3 and TRBJ1-2, with D possibly TRBD1 on 5 matching bases. DNA for the CDR3: TGTGCCAGCAGCTTAACGGGGGGACTGGACGGCTACACCTTC. This codes for CASSLTGGLDGYTF.